A single sample is the source of the 21 T cell receptor beta chains below, sequenced in a study of shared T cell receptors in the human thymus (dated by TCRdb to 2020 to 2023). The library relied on the immunoSEQ multiplex PCR assay. TCRdb mirrors the immuneACCESS table, restricted to in-frame sequences. Some clones are absent from its copies; in checked studies, under half trace to an unresolved V gene, and the reason for the others is unknown. The sample table shows some 660,000 clones, and over 75% are seen once. The ten largest clones take up roughly 0.0089% of the sample. A further study also used this sample, focusing on human thymus T cells.

Sequencing was performed on thymocytes. These receptors all come from a boy under three years old with a congenital heart defect. Donor details come from another sample of the same person, matched by shared clones.

This chain links TRBV27 with TRBJ2-1; the match to TRBD1 covers 8 bases. V shed 5 bases and J 5 bases; nucleotides not matched to a gene: 17. The CDR3 consists of 18 residues. Germline V lookup: CDR1 MNHEY, CDR2 SMNVEV (reference sequence). The CDR3 nucleotides are TGTGCCAGCAGTACACCAGTGGTGGACAGGGACACACACAATGAGCAGTTCTTC. This gives the protein CASSTPVVDRDTHNEQFF.

This clone has only a few counts. The V call is TRBV11-2, the J call TRBJ1-5; possible D gene TRBD1, 5 bases. Germline CDR1 is SGHAT and CDR2 is FQNNGV. This CDR3 comprises 14 residues. Trimming left V 5 bases short and J 6 bases short, with 14 bases between. The CDR3 nucleotides read TGTGCCAGCAGCCATACAGGAAAATTTCAGCCCCAGCATTTT. As protein: CASSHTGKFQPQHF.

The table lists this clone with a count of one. The chain joins TRBV9 to TRBJ2-3; maybe TRBD2 (6 bases). Germline V CDR1 and CDR2: SGDLS, YYNGEE. CDR3 length: 15 residues. V was pared by 0 bases and J by 2 bases, with 10 bases between. The CDR3 here is CASSVVSGVTDTQYF. The CDR3, as DNA: TGTGCCAGCAGCGTAGTTAGCGGAGTCACAGATACGCAGTATTTT.

The chain uses TRBV9 and TRBJ1-1, with D perhaps TRBD1 (5 bases). The V end was cut by 2 bases, the J end by 5 bases, with 16 bases between. The CDR3 extends over 15 amino acids. CDR1 is SGDLS and CDR2 is YYNGEE in the germline V gene. The CDR3 spells CASSVDPGSGTEAFF. In DNA, the CDR3 is TGTGCCAGCAGCGTGGACCCAGGGTCGGGTACTGAAGCTTTCTTT.

The genes are TRBV7-9 and TRBJ2-1, with TRBD2 identical over 9 bases. The V and J ends lost 0 bases and 3 bases, in that order; junction bases with no gene match: 3. Per germline, CDR1 SEHNR and CDR2 FQNEAQ (reference sequence). The CDR3 is made up of 16 amino acids. The CDR3 reads CASSLASREGYNEQFF. The CDR3 coding sequence is TGTGCCAGCAGCTTAGCGTCGCGGGAGGGCTACAATGAGCAGTTCTTC.

The chain couples TRBV7-6 to TRBJ2-3; tentative D call: TRBD2 (5 bases). The CDR3 is made up of 15 amino acids. V was trimmed by 1 base and J by 4 bases, leaving 12 bases between them. CDR1 and CDR2 from the germline V gene are SGHVS and FNYEAQ. The CDR3 loop is CASSLDRGAADTQYF. In DNA, the CDR3 is TGTGCCAGCAGCTTAGATCGGGGAGCGGCAGATACGCAGTATTTT.

V usage is TRBV5-4 and J usage is TRBJ1-6, with D hard to call. V was shortened by 4 bases and J by 5 bases, with 13 bases between the two germline ends. Germline CDR1 SGHNT, CDR2 YYREEE (reference sequence). The CDR3 is made up of 15 amino acids. The CDR3 spells CASSREWSDNSPLHF. The CDR3 region has the DNA TGTGCCAGCAGCCGGGAGTGGTCTGATAATTCACCCCTCCACTTT.

This chain uses TRBV4-3 with TRBJ2-6; TRBD1 aligns across 7 bases. V shed 1 base, J shed 4 bases, and the junction held 10 bases outside the gene matches. Germline V gene data show CDR1 as LGHNA and CDR2 as YSLEER. There are 18 residues in the CDR3. CDR3 in DNA: TGCGCCAGCAGCCAAGGGTCAGGGGGAAATTCAGGGGCCAACGTCCTGACTTTC. Protein product: CASSQGSGGNSGANVLTF.

The chain is built from TRBV27 and TRBJ2-1; D ambiguous. Germline CDR1 reads MNHEY; CDR2 reads SMNVEV (reference sequence). The CDR3 consists of 11 residues. V was shortened by 3 bases and J by 7 bases, with 4 bases between the two germline ends. In DNA form, the CDR3 reads TGTGCCAGCAGTTTGTTAAATGAGCAGTTCTTC. This gives the protein CASSLLNEQFF.

The CDR3 reads CASSQGVGGGYEQYF. As DNA, the CDR3 is TGCGCCAGCAGCCAAGGGGTGGGGGGAGGCTACGAGCAGTACTTC. The chain couples TRBV4-1 to TRBJ2-7; D may be TRBD2 (6 bases). Germline loops: CDR1 MGHRA, CDR2 YSYEKL. The CDR3 consists of 15 residues. Trimming cost V 1 base and J 3 bases, with 13 bases left between them.

This clone came up once. The gene calls are TRBV5-1 and TRBJ1-4; possibly TRBD1 for D (6 bases). V lost 4 bases and J 6 bases, leaving 19 bases between the germline ends. The CDR3 runs to 16 residues. The germline V gene encodes CDR1 SGHRS and CDR2 YFSETQ. CDR3 in DNA: TGCGCCAGCAGCATCGGCACAGGGTGGGGAGATGAAAAACTGTTTTTT. The encoded protein is CASSIGTGWGDEKLFF.

This chain joins TRBV4-1 and TRBJ1-1; a possible D gene is TRBD1 (5 bases). This CDR3 is 17 amino acids long. Per the germline V gene, CDR1 is MGHRA and CDR2 is YSYEKL. Trimming took off 0 bases at V and 1 base at J, with 15 bases between the two ends. CDR3 DNA sequence: TGCGCCAGCAGCCAAGAAGGGGCGGGAGATCAGAACACTGAAGCTTTCTTT. Translation gives CASSQEGAGDQNTEAFF.

This chain's CDR3 is CASRTTSGDNNEQFF. CDR3 coding DNA: TGTGCCAGCAGGACCACTAGCGGGGATAACAATGAGCAGTTCTTC. The gene calls are TRBV6-4 and TRBJ2-1; 10 bases line up with TRBD2. The germline CDR1 and CDR2 sequences are MRHNA and SNTAGT. The ends lost 6 bases at V and 5 bases at J; junction bases unmatched: 7. CDR3 length: 15 amino acids.

The chain uses TRBV5-4 and TRBJ1-2; 7 positions match TRBD1. V shed 6 bases, J shed 2 bases, and the junction held 7 bases outside the gene matches. Germline-derived CDR1 and CDR2 are SGHNT and YYREEE (reference sequence). The CDR3 contains 14 residues. The CDR3: CASTRDRENYGYTF. For the CDR3, the DNA is TGTGCCAGCACCCGGGACAGAGAAAACTATGGCTACACCTTC.

The chain carries TRBV2 and TRBJ2-1; 8 bases line up with TRBD2. The CDR3 has 18 amino acids. V gave up 2 bases and J gave up 0 bases; unmatched junction bases: 9. CDR1 is SNHLY, CDR2 FYNNEI, per germline. DNA for the CDR3: TGTGCCAGCAGTGAATTGGTTCGCGGGGGGAGCTCCTACAATGAGCAGTTCTTC. The encoded protein is CASSELVRGGSSYNEQFF.

This chain joins TRBV28 and TRBJ1-3; no clear D gene. There are 16 residues in the CDR3. Germline CDR1 reads MDHEN; CDR2 reads SYDVKM. V gave up 2 bases and J gave up 0 bases, with 11 bases separating them. CDR3 nucleotide sequence: TGTGCCAGCAGTTTACCCACTGCGCACTCTGGAAACACCATATATTTT. Residues: CASSLPTAHSGNTIYF.

This clone came up once. For the CDR3, the DNA is TGCGCCAGCAGCCAAGCGAGACAGGGGTCTGAAAAACTGTTTTTT. Protein product: CASSQARQGSEKLFF. The V and J genes are TRBV4-1 and TRBJ1-4; 8 nucleotides match TRBD1. This CDR3 comprises 15 residues. Germline V lookup: CDR1 MGHRA, CDR2 YSYEKL. The junction had 5 bases not matched to a gene; V was cut back by 1 base and J by 7 bases.

Concerning this clone: Germline is not matched at one junction end, which may reflect a read error. The chain uses TRBV5-1 and TRBJ1-1; 8 nucleotides agree with TRBD1. Germline loops: CDR1 SGHRS, CDR2 YFSETQ. The CDR3 sequence is 11 residues long. CDR3 residues: CASSRGQEIGF. CDR3 DNA sequence: TGCGCCAGCAGCAGGGGACAGGAGATCGGCTTT. Filled out from reference TRBV5-1 and TRBJ1-1, the complete variable domain reads KAGVTQTPRYLIKTRGQQVTLSCSPISGHRSVSWYQQTPGQGLQFLFEYFSETQRNKGNFPGRFSGRQFSNSRSEMNVSTLELGDSALYLCASSRGQEIGFGQGTRLTVV.

The chain links TRBV4-3 to TRBJ2-7; D is unclear. The CDR3 totals 16 residues. Per the germline V gene, CDR1 is LGHNA and CDR2 is YSLEER. The V gene lost 1 base and the J gene lost 2 bases, with 15 bases spanning the gap. The CDR3: CASSQVMGSHTYEQYF. The CDR3 DNA reads TGCGCCAGCAGCCAAGTGATGGGCAGTCACACCTACGAGCAGTACTTC.

J is TRBJ2-1 and V is TRBV19; D is uncertain. This CDR3 is built from 12 residues. Germline loops: CDR1 LNHDA, CDR2 SQIVND (reference sequence). V was shortened by 6 bases and J by 13 bases, with 16 bases between the two germline ends. The CDR3 protein is CASSPSNLSQFF. The DNA for the CDR3 is TGTGCCAGTAGCCCATCCAACTTATCACAGTTCTTC.

This clone has a handful of counts. This rearrangement joins TRBV19 to TRBJ1-4, with a possible D match to TRBD1 (6 bases). CDR3 length: 15 residues. V lost 2 bases, J lost 7 bases, and 14 bases lay in between. Per germline, CDR1 LNHDA and CDR2 SQIVND (reference sequence). In DNA form, the CDR3 reads TGTGCCAGTAGTATATGGGGGCGCCGTGGTGAAAAACTGTTTTTT. It is translated as CASSIWGRRGEKLFF.